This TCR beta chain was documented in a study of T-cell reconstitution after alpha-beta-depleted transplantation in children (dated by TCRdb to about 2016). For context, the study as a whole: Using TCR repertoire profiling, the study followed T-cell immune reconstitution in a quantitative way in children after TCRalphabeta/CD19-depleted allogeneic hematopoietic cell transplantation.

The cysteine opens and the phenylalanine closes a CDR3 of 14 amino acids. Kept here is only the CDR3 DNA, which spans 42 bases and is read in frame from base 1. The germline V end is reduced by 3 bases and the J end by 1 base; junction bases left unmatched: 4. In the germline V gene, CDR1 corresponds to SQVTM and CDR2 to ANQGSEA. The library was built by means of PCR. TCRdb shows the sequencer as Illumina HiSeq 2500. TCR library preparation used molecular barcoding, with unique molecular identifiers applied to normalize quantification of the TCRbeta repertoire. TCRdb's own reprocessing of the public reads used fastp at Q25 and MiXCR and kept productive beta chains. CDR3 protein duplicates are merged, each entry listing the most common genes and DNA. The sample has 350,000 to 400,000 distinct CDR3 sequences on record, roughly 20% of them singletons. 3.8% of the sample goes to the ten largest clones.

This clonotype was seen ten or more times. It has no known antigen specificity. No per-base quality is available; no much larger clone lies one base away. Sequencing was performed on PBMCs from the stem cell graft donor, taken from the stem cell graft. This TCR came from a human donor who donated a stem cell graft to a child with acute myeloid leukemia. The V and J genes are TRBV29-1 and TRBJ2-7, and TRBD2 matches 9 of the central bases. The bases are TGCAGCGTTGATGGGCTAGCGGGGTCCTACGAGCAGTACTTC. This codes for CSVDGLAGSYEQYF.